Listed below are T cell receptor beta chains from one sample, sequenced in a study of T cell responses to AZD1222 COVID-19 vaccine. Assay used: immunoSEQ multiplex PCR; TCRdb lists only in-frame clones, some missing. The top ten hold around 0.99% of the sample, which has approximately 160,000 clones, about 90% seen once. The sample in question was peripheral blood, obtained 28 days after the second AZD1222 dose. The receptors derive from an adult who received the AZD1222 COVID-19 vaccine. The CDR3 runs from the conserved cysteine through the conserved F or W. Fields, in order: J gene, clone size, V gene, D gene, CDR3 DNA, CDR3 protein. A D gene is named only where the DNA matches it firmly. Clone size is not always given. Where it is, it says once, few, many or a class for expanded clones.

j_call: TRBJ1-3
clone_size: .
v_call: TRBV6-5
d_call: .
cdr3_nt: TGTGCCAGCAGTTACTCGCCATGGGGTACTGGAAACACCATATATTTT
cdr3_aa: CASSYSPWGTGNTIYF

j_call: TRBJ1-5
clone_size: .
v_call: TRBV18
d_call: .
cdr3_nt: TGTGCCAGCTCTCCTAGCAGGGATAGCAATCAGCCCCAGCATTTT
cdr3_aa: CASSPSRDSNQPQHF

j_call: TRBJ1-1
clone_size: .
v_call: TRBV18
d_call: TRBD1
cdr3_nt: TGTGCCAGCTCACCCAGTGACAGGGGGAACACTGAAGCTTTCTTT
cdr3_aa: CASSPSDRGNTEAFF

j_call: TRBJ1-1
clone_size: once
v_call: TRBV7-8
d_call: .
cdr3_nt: TGTGCCAGCAGCTTAGCGCCAGGCGCGTACACTGAAGCTTTCTTT
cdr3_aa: CASSLAPGAYTEAFF

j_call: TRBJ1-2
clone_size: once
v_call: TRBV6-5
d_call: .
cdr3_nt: TGTGCCAGCAGCCACGGACGGTATAACTATGGCTACACCTTC
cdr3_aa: CASSHGRYNYGYTF

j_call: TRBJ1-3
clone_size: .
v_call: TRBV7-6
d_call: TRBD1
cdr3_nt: TGTGCCAGCACCCCTAGACAGGGGAACACCATATATTTT
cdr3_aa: CASTPRQGNTIYF

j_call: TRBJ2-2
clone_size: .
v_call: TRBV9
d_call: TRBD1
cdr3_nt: TGTGCCAGCAGCATCGGTTCGACAGGGGGCTTCACCGGGGAGCTGTTTTTT
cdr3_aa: CASSIGSTGGFTGELFF

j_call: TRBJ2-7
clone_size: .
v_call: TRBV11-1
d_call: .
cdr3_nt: TGTGCCAGCAGCTTAGAGCAGGACTACGAGCAGTACTTC
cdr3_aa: CASSLEQDYEQYF

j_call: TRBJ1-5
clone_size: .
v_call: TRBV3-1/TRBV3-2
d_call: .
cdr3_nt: TGTGCCAGCAGCCCTACAGGGAGGCGTGATCAGCCCCAGCATTTT
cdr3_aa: CASSPTGRRDQPQHF

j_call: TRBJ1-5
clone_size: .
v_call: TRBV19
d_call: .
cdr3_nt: TGTGCCAGTAGTCGGACGGGTAGCAATCAGCCCCAGCATTTT
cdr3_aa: CASSRTGSNQPQHF

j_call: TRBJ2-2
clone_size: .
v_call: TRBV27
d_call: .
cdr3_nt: TGTGCCAGCAGCCGAATGATTGGGGACTGGGGACGGGCCGGGGAGCTGTTTTTT
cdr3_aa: CASSRMIGDWGRAGELFF

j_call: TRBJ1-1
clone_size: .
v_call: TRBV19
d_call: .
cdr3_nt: TGTGCCAGTAGTACAACAGCCAACACTGAAGCTTTCTTT
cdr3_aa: CASSTTANTEAFF